One and the same sample provided the 25 T cell receptor beta chains below, sequenced in a study of cytomegalovirus exposure and HLA in healthy donors. Use of 60 Vbeta and 13 Jbeta primers characterized the PCR. Clones were sequenced by immunoSEQ multiplex PCR, and TCRdb holds only the in-frame ones, with some missing. The sample contains roughly 110,000 clones, about 84% of which appear only once. The sample consisted of PBMCs. These receptors all come from a young man in good health and CMV-seronegative.

In this sample, this clone turned up a few times. This chain uses TRBV30 with TRBJ2-2; D is perhaps TRBD2 (7 bases). The germline V and J ends were trimmed by 4 bases and 0 bases, with 15 bases remaining between them. CDR1 is GTSNPN and CDR2 is SVGIG in the germline V gene (reference sequence). The length of the CDR3 is 16 residues. CDR3 in amino acids: CAWTIGGGANTGELFF. CDR3 bases: TGTGCCTGGACCATAGGGGGGGGCGCGAACACCGGGGAGCTGTTTTTT.

The V gene is TRBV6-6, the J gene TRBJ1-2; 8 bases are shared with TRBD1. The CDR3 consists of 14 residues. The ends lost 3 bases at V and 8 bases at J; junction bases unmatched: 8. Germline CDR1 MNHNY, CDR2 SVGAGI (reference sequence). This CDR3 reads CASSYSGQGGGYTF. CDR3 in DNA: TGTGCCAGCAGTTATTCTGGACAGGGCGGAGGCTACACCTTC.

In DNA, the CDR3 is TGCGCCAGCAGCGCCGAGAGAGGTCACGAGCAGTACTTC. It yields the protein CASSAERGHEQYF. The rearrangement uses TRBV5-1 and TRBJ2-7; D call uncertain. The V gene lost 4 bases and the J gene lost 5 bases, with 13 bases spanning the gap. The CDR3 consists of 13 residues. Germline CDR1 and CDR2: SGHRS and YFSETQ. The whole variable domain, remainder taken from reference TRBV5-1 and TRBJ2-7, is KAGVTQTPRYLIKTRGQQVTLSCSPISGHRSVSWYQQTPGQGLQFLFEYFSETQRNKGNFPGRFSGRQFSNSRSEMNVSTLELGDSALYLCASSAERGHEQYFGPGTRLTVT.

This chain joins TRBV9 and TRBJ1-4; D not resolved. CDR3 length equals 15 residues. V was trimmed by 0 bases and J by 5 bases, leaving 11 bases between them. CDR1 and CDR2 (germline): SGDLS, YYNGEE. This chain's CDR3 is CASSVGGGRNEKLFF. CDR3 in DNA: TGTGCCAGCAGCGTAGGGGGAGGAAGGAATGAAAAACTGTTTTTT.

This clone was counted a few times. This chain joins TRBV29-1 and TRBJ1-1; D is uncertain. The CDR3 has 12 residues. V lost 5 bases, J lost 0 bases, and 7 bases lay in between. The V gene's germline CDR1 is SQVTM and CDR2 ANQGSEA. The CDR3 nucleotides are TGCAGCGTTTGGCTTATGAACACTGAAGCTTTCTTT. Translated, it gives CSVWLMNTEAFF.

This chain connects TRBV11-2 to TRBJ2-3; 7 nucleotides match TRBD1. CDR3 length: 16 residues. Trimming cost V 4 bases and J 0 bases; bases outside gene matches: 7. Germline values: CDR1 SGHAT, CDR2 FQNNGV. CDR3 nucleotide sequence: TGTGCCAGCAGCTCCTGGGGACAGACAAGCACAGATACGCAGTATTTT. This encodes CASSSWGQTSTDTQYF.

The chain couples TRBV7-9 to TRBJ2-7; D is possibly TRBD2 (6 bases). The CDR3 spans 16 residues. The V end was cut by 4 bases, the J end by 3 bases, with 19 bases between. From germline, CDR1 is SEHNR and CDR2 FQNEAQ (reference sequence). CDR3 residues: CASSSTMRDGVYEQYF. In DNA form, the CDR3 reads TGTGCCAGCAGCTCCACAATGCGGGACGGAGTCTACGAGCAGTACTTC.

This rearrangement joins TRBV11-2 to TRBJ1-1; no reliable D call. The V end lost 4 bases, the J end lost 4 bases, and 10 bases lay between the germline ends. CDR1 and CDR2 from the germline V gene are SGHAT and FQNNGV. The CDR3 covers 13 residues. The CDR3 is CASSSKIGTEAFF. Here the CDR3 DNA reads TGTGCCAGCAGCTCGAAGATCGGCACTGAAGCTTTCTTT.

This clone occurred a few times. The chain carries TRBV11-3 and TRBJ2-2, with 12 bases fitting TRBD2. Germline CDR1 reads SGHNT; CDR2 reads YENEEA. The CDR3 has 16 amino acids. V shed 5 bases, J shed 6 bases, and the junction held 7 bases outside the gene matches. The CDR3 loop is CASSLAGGRGSGELFF. Here the CDR3 DNA reads TGTGCCAGCAGCCTAGCGGGAGGGCGAGGATCCGGGGAGCTGTTTTTT.

This clone was detected a few times. The chain employs TRBV6-1 and TRBJ1-5, with D unresolved. Trimming removed 5 bases from V and 6 bases from J, with 5 bases in between. The CDR3 loop spans 11 amino acids. The germline CDR1 and CDR2 sequences are MNHNS and SASEGT. The chain's CDR3 is CASSISQPQHF. The DNA of the CDR3 is TGTGCCAGCAGTATTAGTCAGCCCCAGCATTTT.

This clone was counted only a few times. V is TRBV16 and J is TRBJ1-2, with a weak D call TRBD1 (6 bases). The V end lost 4 bases, the J end lost 6 bases, and 12 bases lay between the germline ends. Germline CDR1 KGHSY, CDR2 FQNENV. The CDR3 runs 13 residues. The CDR3 DNA reads TGTGCCAGCAGCCGCGACGACAGGAATGGCTACACCTTC. Translated, it gives CASSRDDRNGYTF.

V gene TRBV5-1 combines with J gene TRBJ1-2, with 7 bases identical to TRBD1. The CDR3 covers 14 residues. Per the germline V gene, CDR1 is SGHRS and CDR2 is YFSETQ. The V and J ends lost 3 bases and 4 bases, in that order; junction bases with no gene match: 6. CDR3 amino acids: CASSSNRGTYGYTF. DNA for the CDR3: TGCGCCAGCAGCTCAAACAGGGGTACCTATGGCTACACCTTC.

The chain is built from TRBV2 and TRBJ2-1, with 11 bases matching TRBD2. The CDR3 is 16 residues long. CDR1 is SNHLY, CDR2 FYNNEI, per germline. V was clipped by 10 bases and J by 5 bases; unmatched bases: 13. Here the CDR3 reads CATTGSGGARNNEQFF. The CDR3 region has the DNA TGTGCCACCACAGGTAGCGGGGGGGCGCGAAACAATGAGCAGTTCTTC.

The rearrangement uses TRBV5-4 and TRBJ2-7; 12 bases are a match to TRBD1. With V trimmed by 1 base and J by 3 bases, 5 bases remained unmatched. Germline CDR1 and CDR2: SGHNT and YYREEE (reference sequence). The CDR3 has 16 amino acids. The CDR3 DNA is TGTGCCAGCAGCTTGTTCGGGACAGGGGGCTTCTACGAGCAGTACTTC. It is translated as CASSLFGTGGFYEQYF.

The CDR3 sequence is CASNFMGHRNNEQFF. Here the CDR3 DNA reads TGTGCCAGCAACTTCATGGGGCACAGAAACAATGAGCAGTTCTTC. This chain joins TRBV9 and TRBJ2-1; tentative D call: TRBD1 (5 bases). This CDR3 is built from 15 residues. Between the trimmed V and J ends, which lost 6 bases and 5 bases, there was a span of 18 bases. Germline-derived CDR1 and CDR2 are SGDLS and YYNGEE.

The chain combines TRBV19 with TRBJ1-1, with a possible D match to TRBD1 (5 bases). The germline V and J ends were trimmed by 1 base and 4 bases, with 13 bases remaining between them. In germline, CDR1 is LNHDA, CDR2 SQIVND (reference sequence). CDR3 length: 15 residues. CDR3 region: CASSIVSGGGTEAFF. Written as DNA, the CDR3 is TGTGCCAGTAGTATAGTATCCGGGGGGGGCACTGAAGCTTTCTTT.

This chain links TRBV28 with TRBJ2-5; 7 positions agree with TRBD2. Trimming cost V 8 bases and J 5 bases; bases outside gene matches: 17. The germline CDR1 and CDR2 sequences are MDHEN and SYDVKM. This CDR3 region has 16 residues. In DNA form, the CDR3 reads TGTGCCAGCGCCTCGCCGGAAAGCGGGAACTTTGAGACCCAGTACTTC. Amino acids: CASASPESGNFETQYF.

The rearrangement links TRBV4-1 to TRBJ2-7; tentative D call: TRBD1 (6 bases). The CDR3 has 18 amino acids. The germline gives CDR1 MGHRA, CDR2 YSYEKL. V was shortened by 1 base and J by 0 bases, with 19 bases between the two germline ends. The CDR3 region is CASSQGATGRSISYEQYF. In nucleotides, the CDR3 is TGCGCCAGCAGCCAAGGGGCCACAGGGAGATCCATCTCCTACGAGCAGTACTTC.

The chain couples TRBV2 to TRBJ2-7, with 12 bases matching TRBD2. Germline lookup yields CDR1 SNHLY and CDR2 FYNNEI. This CDR3 contains 15 residues. Trimming at V came to 4 bases and at J to 7 bases, leaving 8 bases not matched to a gene. The CDR3 DNA reads as TGTGCCAGCAGTGTAACGCTAGCGGGAGGGGTTGAGCAGTACTTC. This codes for CASSVTLAGGVEQYF.

The V gene is TRBV11-2, the J gene TRBJ2-1; TRBD2 might be the D (5 bases). Trimming shortened V by 3 bases and J by 4 bases, and 7 bases separated the two germline ends. Germline V lookup: CDR1 SGHAT, CDR2 FQNNGV. CDR3 length: 13 amino acids. The CDR3 is CASSFGLYNEQFF. The CDR3 nucleotides read TGTGCCAGCAGCTTCGGACTTTACAATGAGCAGTTCTTC.

The CDR3 coding sequence is TGTGCCAGCAGCCAAGATGGGACTAGTGGTTTCGGGCAGTTCTTC. Residues: CASSQDGTSGFGQFF. This chain joins TRBV14 and TRBJ2-1; 8 bases are a match to TRBD2. The V gene's germline CDR1 is SGHDN and CDR2 FVKESK. This CDR3 has 15 residues. V was clipped by 0 bases and J by 12 bases; unmatched bases: 10. Full variable domain (rest looked up from reference TRBV14 and TRBJ2-1): EAGVTQFPSHSVIEKGQTVTLRCDPISGHDNLYWYRRVMGKEIKFLLHFVKESKQDESGMPNNRFLAERTGGTYSTLKVQPAELEDSGVYFCASSQDGTSGFGQFFGPGTRLTVL.

This clone was detected a few times. The junction does not match germline at one end; this may be a read error. The rearrangement links TRBV6-1 to TRBJ2-7; 7 bases line up with TRBD2. This CDR3 region has 12 residues. Germline V gene data show CDR1 as MNHNS and CDR2 as SASEGT. This CDR3 reads CASSGGGQGENF. The CDR3 nucleotides are TGTGCCAGCAGTGGGGGAGGGCAGGGAGAGAACTTC.

The chain is built from TRBV28 and TRBJ1-2, with TRBD1 matching over 8 bases. Germline CDR1 and CDR2: MDHEN and SYDVKM. Germline trimming cut 4 bases from V and 2 bases from J; bases unmatched to any gene: 3. This CDR3 is 14 amino acids long. The CDR3 spells CASSSGTGNYGYTF. CDR3 nucleotides: TGTGCCAGCAGTTCGGGGACAGGAAACTATGGCTACACCTTC.

A single count supports this clone. CDR3 amino acids: CASLNPGQGENQPQHF. The CDR3 coding sequence is TGCGCCAGCCTGAACCCGGGACAGGGGGAAAATCAGCCCCAGCATTTT. The chain carries TRBV23-1 and TRBJ1-5; 11 nucleotides align to TRBD1. TRBV23-1 is reported as an ORF; its role is uncertain. The CDR3 is 16 residues long. Trimming took 8 bases from V and 4 from J; bases not matched to a gene: 10.

The chain has TRBV20-1 and TRBJ1-2; 8 bases are a match to TRBD1. The CDR3 extends over 11 amino acids. Germline V gives CDR1 DFQATT, CDR2 SNEGSKA (reference sequence). CDR3 amino acids: CSLTGDGGYTF. Written as DNA, the CDR3 is TGCAGCCTGACAGGGGATGGGGGCTACACCTTC.